This TCR beta chain was obtained from a study of vaccination and CD4 T cells after COVID-19. At the level of the study: Three convalescent patients were sampled at day 14 and days 161 to 241 post-vaccination. Overlapping spike peptides from SARS-CoV-2, HCoV-NL63, HCoV-OC43 and HCoV-229E served to stimulate the cells.

Time point: late sampling 161 to 241 days after vaccination in three convalescent patients. This sample's treatment: roughly 10-day PBMC culture with coronavirus spike peptide pools or control peptides (ViraFEST assay). From the approximately 10-day cultures, CD4+ T cells were isolated by negative selection. CDR3 length equals 13 residues. The V end was cut by 6 bases, the J end by 2 bases, with 11 bases between. Per germline, CDR1 MDHEN and CDR2 SYDVKM. Cultured CD4+ T cell DNA underwent sequencing with the Oncomine TCR Beta short-read assay. TCRdb re-called the PCR reads with MiXCR, one entry per CDR3 protein. The data contain about 24,000 distinct CDR3 sequences, 30% of them singletons. In this sample, this clonotype turned up a few times. The antigen remains undetermined.

The sequenced sample was CD4+ T cells from blood, cultured in vitro, obtained about 7 months after SARS-CoV-2 vaccination. The chain uses TRBV28 and TRBJ2-7; D ambiguous. The clonotype originates from a human donor who had recovered from COVID-19. The CDR3 coding sequence is TGTGCCAGCAGGTCCATTGCTCCCTACGAGCAGTACTTC. It specifies CASRSIAPYEQYF.